Presented here are 29 T cell receptor beta chains from one specimen sequenced in a study of cytomegalovirus exposure and HLA in healthy donors (TCRdb year 2017). Receptors were amplified or captured by the immunoSEQ multiplex PCR assay. The multiplex PCR relied on a mix of 60 forward primers for TCR Vbeta segments and 13 reverse primers for TCR Jbeta segments. What TCRdb holds here is the immuneACCESS table cut down to in-frame rearrangements. Part of the clones is not present; checked against another copy, under half of the missing clones reflect an unresolved V gene, and the others are unexplained. Within this sample are over 150,000 clones, with roughly 80% of them counted one time only. Approximately 4% of the sample is in the top ten clones. The sequencing sample was made of PBMCs. These receptors were obtained from a woman in her thirties or forties in good health and CMV-seronegative.

The genes are TRBV27 and TRBJ1-2, with 8 bases identical to TRBD1. Germline assignment: CDR1 MNHEY and CDR2 SMNVEV (reference sequence). J gave up 4 bases and V 6 bases, and 4 bases lay outside the gene matches. The CDR3 has 13 residues. This CDR3 reads CASSLTGVYGYTF. For the CDR3, the DNA is TGTGCCAGCAGCCTGACAGGGGTCTATGGCTACACCTTC.

This rearrangement joins TRBV27 to TRBJ1-1, with 7 bases lining up with TRBD1. The junction had 12 bases not matched to a gene; V was cut back by 5 bases and J by 3 bases. The CDR3 runs to 16 residues. Germline V gene lookup returns CDR1 MNHEY and CDR2 SMNVEV (reference sequence). The CDR3 protein is CASSPYLDRADTEAFF. In nucleotides, the CDR3 is TGTGCCAGCAGTCCCTACCTCGACAGGGCGGACACTGAAGCTTTCTTT.

J is TRBJ2-1 and V is TRBV5-1; D possibly corresponds to TRBD1 (5 bases). Per germline, CDR1 SGHRS and CDR2 YFSETQ. CDR3 length equals 14 residues. Trimming removed 4 bases at V and 2 bases at J, with 10 bases between. CDR3 sequence reads: CASSPGQPYNEQFF. The DNA for the CDR3 is TGCGCCAGCAGCCCCGGACAACCCTACAATGAGCAGTTCTTC.

V gene TRBV2 combines with J gene TRBJ1-1, with D possibly being TRBD1 (5 bases). The V gene lost 9 bases and the J gene lost 1 base, with 15 bases spanning the gap. Germline-derived CDR1 and CDR2 are SNHLY and FYNNEI. The CDR3 sequence is 14 residues long. The CDR3 nucleotides are TGTGCCAGTGGAGGGCGGGGGAAGAACACTGAAGCTTTCTTT. It codes for CASGGRGKNTEAFF.

The J gene is TRBJ1-3, the V gene TRBV28, with D perhaps matching TRBD1 (6 bases). V was shortened by 1 base and J by 1 base, with 8 bases between the two germline ends. This CDR3 comprises 15 residues. Germline-derived CDR1 and CDR2 are MDHEN and SYDVKM. CDR3 sequence: CASSLLRGSGNTIYF. CDR3 coding DNA: TGTGCCAGCAGTTTATTGAGGGGGTCTGGAAACACCATATATTTT.

This rearrangement joins TRBV6-1 to TRBJ2-3; D is perhaps TRBD1 (6 bases). Germline CDR1 MNHNS, CDR2 SASEGT. The CDR3 extends over 13 amino acids. The ends were cut back, 6 bases at V and 3 bases at J, with 10 bases in the middle. CDR3 nucleotide sequence: TGTGCCAGCAGAGTAACAGGGACAGATACGCAGTATTTT. Its translation: CASRVTGTDTQYF.

This clone has only a few counts. The V call is TRBV19, the J call TRBJ2-7, with D possibly being TRBD1 (6 bases). The CDR3 has 18 amino acids. Trimming took 3 bases from V and 2 from J, leaving 23 bases between them. Germline V gene data show CDR1 as LNHDA and CDR2 as SQIVND (reference sequence). This chain's CDR3 is CASSIVLQQGSDAYEQYF. The CDR3 DNA is TGTGCCAGTAGTATCGTTCTTCAACAGGGTAGTGATGCCTACGAGCAGTACTTC. The full variable domain, its missing parts supplied by reference TRBV19 and TRBJ2-7, is DGGITQSPKYLFRKEGQNVTLSCEQNLNHDAMYWYRQDPGQGLRLIYYSQIVNDFQKGDIAEGYSVSREKKESFPLTVTSAQKNPTAFYLCASSIVLQQGSDAYEQYFGPGTRLTVT.

This chain links TRBV10-2 with TRBJ1-6, with TRBD1 identical over 7 bases. Trimming took 10 bases from V and 2 from J; bases not matched to a gene: 11. Germline V CDR1 and CDR2: WSHSY, SAAADI. The CDR3 totals 16 residues. CDR3 sequence reads: CATIRDSQTYNSPLHF. The CDR3 DNA reads TGCGCCACCATCCGGGACAGCCAAACCTATAATTCACCCCTCCACTTT.

V and J are TRBV10-3 and TRBJ1-2, with 9 bases that match TRBD1. Per germline, CDR1 ENHRY and CDR2 SYGVKD. V lost 2 bases to trimming and J lost 0 bases; unmatched junction nucleotides: 1. The CDR3 runs 15 residues. CDR3 in DNA: TGTGCCATCAGTGAGACAGGGGGCGCTAACTATGGCTACACCTTC. As protein: CAISETGGANYGYTF.

The chain joins TRBV5-1 to TRBJ2-1, with TRBD2 matching 15 bases. CDR3 length equals 19 residues. V trimming: 5 bases; J trimming: 6 bases; junction bases outside the gene matches: 15. Germline V gene sequence: CDR1 SGHRS, CDR2 YFSETQ. The DNA for the CDR3 is TGCGCCAGCAGACTACGCGCGGGGACTAGCGGGAGGTCAGGCAATGAGCAGTTCTTC. Translated: CASRLRAGTSGRSGNEQFF.

This CDR3 reads CASSQGHVMNTEAFF. The CDR3 DNA reads TGCGCCAGCAGCCAGGGACACGTAATGAACACTGAAGCTTTCTTT. The chain has TRBV5-1 and TRBJ1-1; tentative D call: TRBD1 (6 bases). The V end was cut by 4 bases, the J end by 0 bases, with 13 bases between. The CDR3 spans 15 residues. CDR1 is SGHRS and CDR2 is YFSETQ in the germline V gene. Based on the CDR3 plus reference TRBV5-1 and TRBJ1-1, the full variable domain is KAGVTQTPRYLIKTRGQQVTLSCSPISGHRSVSWYQQTPGQGLQFLFEYFSETQRNKGNFPGRFSGRQFSNSRSEMNVSTLELGDSALYLCASSQGHVMNTEAFFGQGTRLTVV.

This clone was picked up a small number of times. The rearrangement joins TRBV7-9 to TRBJ1-1; 7 bases fit TRBD1. The germline V gene encodes CDR1 SEHNR and CDR2 FQNEAQ (reference sequence). CDR3 length: 14 amino acids. Trimming removed 0 bases from V and 6 bases from J; junction bases left unmatched: 4. Here the CDR3 DNA reads TGTGCCAGCAGCTTAGCAAGACAGGGCCCTGAAGCTTTCTTT. It codes for CASSLARQGPEAFF. The full variable domain, rest sourced from reference TRBV7-9 and TRBJ1-1, is DTGVSQNPRHKITKRGQNVTFRCDPISEHNRLYWYRQTLGQGPEFLTYFQNEAQLEKSRLLSDRFSAERPKGSFSTLEIQRTEQGDSAMYLCASSLARQGPEAFFGQGTRLTVV.

The chain combines TRBV5-1 with TRBJ2-5, with 10 nucleotides matching TRBD2. The CDR3 is made up of 14 amino acids. The germline gives CDR1 SGHRS, CDR2 YFSETQ. J lost 5 bases, V lost 0 bases, and 1 base had no gene match. CDR3 loop: CASSLASGGETQYF. CDR3 nucleotide sequence: TGCGCCAGCAGCTTGGCTAGCGGGGGCGAGACCCAGTACTTC.

The chain recombines TRBV29-1 with TRBJ2-7; 9 bases map to TRBD2. The V gene end was trimmed by 6 bases and the J gene end by 5 bases; junction bases not matched to a gene: 8. CDR3 length equals 13 residues. The germline V gene encodes CDR1 SQVTM and CDR2 ANQGSEA. The CDR3 DNA reads TGCAGCGTCGCCATTAGCGGGGGCAACGAGCAGTACTTC. It codes for CSVAISGGNEQYF.

This chain uses TRBV15 with TRBJ2-1, with a tentative D call TRBD1 (5 bases). Between the trimmed V and J ends, which lost 5 bases and 0 bases, there was a span of 11 bases. Germline values: CDR1 LNHNV, CDR2 YYDKDF (reference sequence). This CDR3 is 15 amino acids long. CDR3 region: CATSGAASSYNEQFF. Written as DNA, the CDR3 is TGTGCCACCAGCGGGGCCGCTAGCTCCTACAATGAGCAGTTCTTC.

The rearrangement uses TRBV11-3 and TRBJ2-3, with 9 nucleotides matching TRBD2. Germline V gene lookup returns CDR1 SGHNT and CDR2 YENEEA. Unmatched junction bases numbered 16, after V lost 5 bases and J lost 4 bases. The CDR3 runs to 18 residues. This chain's CDR3 is CASSPQFRAGGLADTQYF. CDR3 in DNA: TGTGCCAGCAGCCCGCAGTTCAGAGCGGGAGGACTTGCAGATACGCAGTATTTT.

This chain connects TRBV7-9 to TRBJ2-1, with a possible D match to TRBD1 (6 bases). Trimming stripped 5 bases from V and 4 bases from J, with 15 bases between. There are 15 residues in the CDR3. Germline V gene data show CDR1 as SEHNR and CDR2 as FQNEAQ (reference sequence). Here the CDR3 DNA reads TGTGCCAGCAGCACCCGGGGACAACCTTACAATGAGCAGTTCTTC. Protein product: CASSTRGQPYNEQFF.

CDR3 sequence: CASSVRVVRYEQYF. The CDR3 nucleotides read TGTGCCAGCAGCGTTCGGGTCGTCCGGTACGAGCAGTACTTC. This chain joins TRBV5-6 and TRBJ2-7; D uncertain. The CDR3 sequence is 14 residues long. Germline values: CDR1 SGHDT, CDR2 YYEEEE. V was cut by 4 bases and J by 4 bases, with 15 bases left in between.

The V call is TRBV2, the J call TRBJ2-3; D possibly corresponds to TRBD2 (7 bases). The germline CDR1 and CDR2 sequences are SNHLY and FYNNEI. V lost 6 bases to trimming and J lost 6 bases, with 16 bases between them. The CDR3 spans 14 residues. The CDR3 spells CASSGGQGSDTQYF. CDR3 nucleotides: TGTGCCAGCAGCGGGGGGCAGGGCTCCGATACGCAGTATTTT.

This chain connects TRBV9 to TRBJ1-1; D is unresolved. In germline, CDR1 is SGDLS, CDR2 YYNGEE. Trimming cost V 4 bases and J 2 bases, with 9 bases left between them. The CDR3 is 13 residues long. The CDR3 sequence: CASSFAINTEAFF. Written as DNA, the CDR3 is TGTGCCAGCAGCTTCGCGATAAACACTGAAGCTTTCTTT.

V gene TRBV29-1 combines with J gene TRBJ2-1; tentatively, D is TRBD2 (5 bases). V was cut by 7 bases and J by 0 bases, with 16 bases left in between. The germline V gene has CDR1 SQVTM and CDR2 ANQGSEA. The CDR3 is 15 residues long. The CDR3 reads CSAEGSLSSYNEQFF. DNA for the CDR3: TGCAGCGCCGAGGGCAGCCTTAGCTCCTACAATGAGCAGTTCTTC.

This chain connects TRBV2 to TRBJ1-2, with D possibly TRBD1 on 5 matching bases. CDR1 is SNHLY, CDR2 FYNNEI, per germline. Trimming stripped 4 bases from V and 7 bases from J, with 13 bases between. The CDR3 runs 13 residues. The CDR3 DNA reads TGTGCCAGCAGTGCAGGGCAGGGTGTTGGCTACACCTTC. It is translated as CASSAGQGVGYTF.

The chain combines TRBV6-5 with TRBJ1-2; D may be TRBD1 (5 bases). This CDR3 region has 14 residues. V lost 1 base and J 4 bases, leaving 10 bases between the germline ends. From germline, CDR1 is MNHEY and CDR2 SVGAGI. CDR3 nucleotides: TGTGCCAGCAGTTACTATCCAGGGTCCTATGGCTACACCTTC. Encoded protein: CASSYYPGSYGYTF.

This sequence joins TRBV11-3 and TRBJ1-1, with unresolved D. Germline CDR1 is SGHNT and CDR2 is YENEEA. The germline V and J ends were trimmed by 5 bases and 5 bases, with 12 bases remaining between them. The length of the CDR3 is 13 residues. For the CDR3, the DNA is TGTGCCAGCAGCCTAACAGAGAAAACTGAAGCTTTCTTT. Amino acid sequence: CASSLTEKTEAFF.

The chain is built from TRBV28 and TRBJ1-2; possible D gene TRBD1, 6 bases. The CDR3 is 14 residues long. The germline V and J ends were trimmed by 5 bases and 4 bases, with 14 bases remaining between them. Per germline, CDR1 MDHEN and CDR2 SYDVKM. DNA for the CDR3: TGTGCCAGCAGTACCGGGGGGGCCGGCTATGGCTACACCTTC. Translated: CASSTGGAGYGYTF.

V gene TRBV28 combines with J gene TRBJ2-3; maybe TRBD1 (6 bases). Trimming removed 8 bases at V and 1 base at J, with 16 bases between. This CDR3 is 15 amino acids long. Germline CDR1 reads MDHEN; CDR2 reads SYDVKM. The CDR3 protein is CASRETGWGTDTQYF. The CDR3 DNA sequence: TGTGCCAGCCGGGAAACAGGGTGGGGCACAGATACGCAGTATTTT.

To note about this clone: The sample carries other DNA sequences with the same CDR3. V and J are TRBV19 and TRBJ1-2; D remains ambiguous. Between the trimmed V and J ends, which lost 5 bases and 0 bases, there was a span of 4 bases. The CDR3 is 12 amino acids. In germline, CDR1 is LNHDA, CDR2 SQIVND (reference sequence). CDR3 bases: TGTGCCAGTAGTCTGTCTAACTATGGCTACACCTTC. Translating it yields CASSLSNYGYTF.

Here the CDR3 DNA reads TGCGCCAGCAGCTTAGCCGGGACTAGGAGGGATGAGCAGTTCTTC. It encodes CASSLAGTRRDEQFF. V is TRBV5-1 and J is TRBJ2-1, with TRBD2 matching 8 bases. The germline CDR1 and CDR2 sequences are SGHRS and YFSETQ. The V segment lost 2 bases and the J segment 8 bases; nucleotides outside the gene matches: 9. This CDR3 is 15 amino acids long. The full variable domain, its missing parts supplied by reference TRBV5-1 and TRBJ2-1, is KAGVTQTPRYLIKTRGQQVTLSCSPISGHRSVSWYQQTPGQGLQFLFEYFSETQRNKGNFPGRFSGRQFSNSRSEMNVSTLELGDSALYLCASSLAGTRRDEQFFGPGTRLTVL.

This clone has only a few counts. The chain uses TRBV5-1 and TRBJ2-6, with 7 nucleotides matching TRBD1. Germline V gene sequence: CDR1 SGHRS, CDR2 YFSETQ. With 2 bases clipped from V and 2 bases from J, the junction kept 1 base outside the gene matches. The CDR3 runs 15 residues. CDR3 amino acids: CASSFDRAGANVLTF. Here the CDR3 DNA reads TGCGCCAGCAGCTTTGACAGGGCTGGGGCCAACGTCCTGACTTTC.